This T cell receptor (beta chain) was recovered during a study of memory CD4+ T cells and cytomegalovirus serostatus. Study-wide background: Donors were healthy Belgian adults, several CMV seropositive and roughly 25 seronegative. Findings and limits, study-wide: Each of around 69 CMV-associated TCRbeta sequences occurred in one to five individuals.

CDR1 is SGHVS, CDR2 FQNEAQ, per germline. The germline V and J ends were trimmed by 6 bases and 5 bases, with 13 bases remaining between them. The CDR3 is made up of 13 amino acids. Sequenced by immunoSEQ multiplex PCR; TCRdb stores in-frame clones only, minus some. There are fewer than 50,000 clones in the sample; 76% occur only once, and roughly 6.7% lies in the top ten. The sort gate was single viable CD3+CD4+CD8-CD45RO+ cells for memory CD4+ T cells. CD4+ T cells were isolated by positive magnetic selection. Worth noting for this clone: What it recognizes is unknown.

This sequence joins TRBV7-8 and TRBJ1-1; no reliable D call. The source material was memory CD4+ T cells from blood. The sequence derives from an adult in good health and CMV-seronegative. Written as DNA, the CDR3 is TGTGCCAGCAGTCAGACGCTGGAAACTGAAGCTTTCTTT. This sequence encodes CASSQTLETEAFF.